This T cell receptor beta chain comes out of a study of T cell responses to AZD1222 COVID-19 vaccine. This table comes from immunoSEQ multiplex PCR, and its TCRdb copy is limited to in-frame clones, with some not included. This repertoire shows about 130,000 clones, 90% to 95% found once; its top ten account for approximately 2%. Study outcomes and limitations: Unmutated regions of variants are reportedly targeted by nearly half of spike-specific TCRs.

V lost 2 bases to trimming and J lost 2 bases, with 12 bases between them. The CDR3 is made up of 15 amino acids. CDR1 is SGHNT and CDR2 is YYREEE in the germline V gene (reference sequence). A note on this clone: Antigen specificity is unknown.

Sequencing used peripheral blood, obtained on day 0 of AZD1222 vaccination. The receptor's source is an adult in good health. V gene TRBV5-4 combines with J gene TRBJ2-3; D perhaps matches TRBD2 (5 bases). The CDR3 region is CASSFALGTTDTQYF. The CDR3 bases are TGTGCCAGCAGCTTTGCACTAGGAACCACAGATACGCAGTATTTT.